These 8 T cell receptor beta chains share one sample of origin, sequenced in a study of blood T cell repertoires in COVID-19. Data came from immunoSEQ multiplex PCR; TCRdb stores just in-frame clones and leaves some out. The data contain roughly 280,000 clones, 75% to 95% of them singletons. Sequenced material: PBMCs or T cells enriched from blood (not recorded which). The receptors were gathered from a man aged 40-49 years who had been exposed to COVID-19.

This chain uses TRBV6-1 with TRBJ2-1; the match to TRBD2 covers 12 bases. V shed 3 bases, J shed 2 bases, and the junction held 11 bases outside the gene matches. The CDR3 is 19 residues long. The germline CDR1 and CDR2 sequences are MNHNS and SASEGT. CDR3 protein: CASSEIVSRTSGTYNEQFF. Here the CDR3 DNA reads TGTGCCAGCAGTGAGATAGTTAGTCGGACTAGCGGGACCTACAATGAGCAGTTCTTC.

V usage is TRBV2 and J usage is TRBJ1-6, with D possibly matching TRBD1 (5 bases). The V and J ends lost 6 bases and 5 bases respectively, with 5 bases between them. In germline, CDR1 is SNHLY, CDR2 FYNNEI. The CDR3 is 12 amino acids. This chain's CDR3 is CASRGDNSPLHF. The CDR3 DNA sequence: TGTGCCAGCAGAGGGGATAATTCACCCCTCCACTTT.

V usage is TRBV27 and J usage is TRBJ2-1; the match to TRBD2 covers 9 bases. The CDR3 length is 16 residues. From germline, CDR1 is MNHEY and CDR2 SMNVEV (reference sequence). V trimming: 5 bases; J trimming: 9 bases; junction bases outside the gene matches: 14. CDR3 nucleotide sequence: TGTGCCAGCAGTCTTCCCGCGGGAGGGCCTGGGGGTGAGCAGTTCTTC. As protein: CASSLPAGGPGGEQFF.

V and J are TRBV7-2 and TRBJ1-2, with D hard to call. V was cut by 4 bases and J by 4 bases, with 10 bases left in between. Per germline, CDR1 SGHTA and CDR2 FQGNSA. This CDR3 has 13 amino acids. This chain's CDR3 is CASSSQVGYGYTF. The CDR3 coding sequence is TGTGCCAGCAGCTCCCAGGTTGGCTATGGCTACACCTTC.

The chain links TRBV5-3 to TRBJ2-2; TRBD1 matches 9 bases. TRBV5-3 is an open reading frame, and its role is uncertain. The CDR3 runs to 19 residues. The J segment lost 2 bases and the V segment lost 4 bases, leaving 15 bases of the junction unmatched. The CDR3 protein is CARSRFLPGQGFNTGELFF. The CDR3 DNA reads TGTGCCAGAAGCCGCTTTCTCCCGGGACAGGGATTCAACACCGGGGAGCTGTTTTTT.

The genes are TRBV19 and TRBJ1-1; D may be TRBD1 (5 bases). The CDR3 runs 14 residues. The germline CDR1 and CDR2 sequences are LNHDA and SQIVND (reference sequence). Deletions cut 4 bases from V and 4 bases from J, with 13 bases between. Here the CDR3 DNA reads TGTGCCAGTAGTACCAGGGTGTGGGGCACTGAAGCTTTCTTT. Its translation: CASSTRVWGTEAFF.

The chain couples TRBV2 to TRBJ2-2; a weak D match, TRBD1 (6 bases). V lost 6 bases and J lost 10, with 15 bases in between. The germline gives CDR1 SNHLY, CDR2 FYNNEI. This CDR3 has 13 residues. The CDR3 nucleotides read TGTGCCAGCAGAGAGCATTCGGGACAGGAGCTGTTTTTT. Amino acid sequence: CASREHSGQELFF.

The chain couples TRBV11-2 to TRBJ1-6; the match to TRBD1 covers 7 bases. Germline assignment: CDR1 SGHAT and CDR2 FQNNGV. Unmatched junction bases numbered 12, after V lost 5 bases and J lost 5 bases. This CDR3 comprises 17 residues. This chain's CDR3 is CASSRRLTGTDNSPLHF. CDR3 bases: TGTGCCAGCAGCAGAAGACTAACCGGGACAGATAATTCACCCCTCCACTTT.